The T cell receptor (beta chain) under discussion was sequenced for a study of CXCR3-negative and CXCR3-positive naive CD8 T cells. Study background: Every library held about 1.5 +/- 0.3 million TRB reads, and the total came to around 150 million. Study-level results: A higher hydrophobicity marked the TRB CDR3s of CXCR3-positive naive cells versus CXCR3-negative naive cells. Comparison of naive CXCR3-negative and CXCR3-positive cells revealed similar TRBV-TRBJ usage, while memory cells differed.

From germline, CDR1 is SGHRS and CDR2 YFSETQ. This CDR3 spans 16 amino acids. The authors made the TRB cDNA libraries by 5' RACE using UMI labels. TCRdb reworked the 5' RACE reads into one entry per CDR3 protein, no DNA. This sample lists more than 70,000 distinct CDR3 sequences; its ten largest clones have about 0.62%. In the case of this clonotype: Its matching antigen is unknown.

The sequencing input was naive CXCR3+ CD8+ T cells from blood. Subset noted: CD45RO-CCR7+CD27+CD95- naive CD8+ T cells expressing CXCR3 (TNR3+). This clonotype was obtained from a human donor in good health. Some clones in this sample may be carry-over from other donors' samples. This chain connects TRBV5-1 to TRBJ2-2; the TCRdb D gene call, TRBD1, has no DNA to confirm it. The CDR3 sequence is CASSFPGQRNTGELFF.